Listed below are T cell receptor beta chains from one sample, sequenced in a study of B cell selection in AIRE deficiency. The repertoire was sequenced with immunoSEQ multiplex PCR; TCRdb's copy has only in-frame clones and lacks some. The table records fewer than 30,000 clones, roughly 96% of them present only once. Sequencing was done on a sample of conventional CD4+ T cells sorted from PBMCs. The receptors were gathered from a human donor with AIRE deficiency. Both conserved end residues are part of each CDR3. Fields, in order: V gene, D gene, J gene, CDR3 DNA, CDR3 protein. D genes are given only for firm matches.

TRBV6-5,-,TRBJ2-2,TGTGCCAGCACTAGGGGGGCCGGGGAGCTGTTTTTT,CASTRGAGELFF
TRBV11-3,TRBD2,TRBJ2-1,TGTGCCAGCAGCCTTAGCGGGAGTCCCTACAATGAGCAGTTCTTC,CASSLSGSPYNEQFF
TRBV5-6,TRBD2,TRBJ2-3,TGTGCCAGCAGCTCCGGGACTAGCAGCGGGGGTCCAGATACGCAGTATTTT,CASSSGTSSGGPDTQYF
TRBV7-9,TRBD1,TRBJ1-5,TGTGCCAGCAGCCAAGACAGGGTCTTTCGTCAGCCCCAGCATTTT,CASSQDRVFRQPQHF
TRBV19,-,TRBJ1-4,TGTGCCAGTAGCATCACGGGACTTAATGAAAAACTGTTTTTT,CASSITGLNEKLFF
TRBV5-6,-,TRBJ2-7,TGTGCCAGCAGCTTGGATCCTATAGCCTACGAGCAGTACTTC,CASSLDPIAYEQYF
TRBV19,TRBD2,TRBJ2-1,TGTGCCAGTAGGCCGGGACTAGATAAGTTTCGGAATGAGCAGTTCTTC,CASRPGLDKFRNEQFF
TRBV27,-,TRBJ2-5,TGTGCCAGCAGTTCGACAGCTTCCGAGACCCAGTACTTC,CASSSTASETQYF
TRBV27,TRBD1,TRBJ2-3,TGTGCCAGCAGTTGGGACAGGGACGCAGATACGCAGTATTTT,CASSWDRDADTQYF
TRBV28,-,TRBJ2-1,TGTGCTACGACTTCCTCCTATGAGCAGTTCTTC,CATTSSYEQFF
TRBV5-1,-,TRBJ2-3,TGCGCCAGCAGCTTGGCCGACGGGAGAGGGACAGATACGCAGTATTTT,CASSLADGRGTDTQYF